The rows below give T cell receptor beta chains drawn from one sample of a study of CXCR3-negative and CXCR3-positive naive CD8 T cells. TCRdb reprocessed the 5' RACE reads; each CDR3 protein has one entry and no DNA is given. The sample has tens of thousands of distinct CDR3 sequences. Sequencing was performed on naive CXCR3- CD8+ T cells from blood. All receptors come from a human donor in good health. Some clones in this sample may be carry-over from other donors' samples. CDR3s include the opening cysteine and the closing phenylalanine or tryptophan.

length,J,V,CDR3
14,TRBJ2-1,TRBV20-1,CSAREGSAYHEQFF
14,TRBJ2-1,TRBV29-1,CSVRPFLSYNEQFF
14,TRBJ2-2,TRBV7-9,CASSLVSNTGELFF
16,TRBJ2-2,TRBV29-1,CSVEGGSEGLAGELFF
13,TRBJ2-2,TRBV19,CASSPGGPGELFF
17,TRBJ2-1,TRBV14,CASSRIGASGIYNEQFF
13,TRBJ2-2,TRBV3-1,CASSQTHTGELFF
12,TRBJ1-1,TRBV9,CASSPLASEAFF
15,TRBJ2-1,TRBV5-1,CASSLSSLADNEQFF
15,TRBJ1-2,TRBV29-1,CSVVRADRGLDGYTF
11,TRBJ2-1,TRBV30,CALGAGNEQFF
14,TRBJ2-7,TRBV6-2/TRBV6-3,CASSSGGDSDEQYF
16,TRBJ2-1,TRBV11-2,CASSLGAGVSYNEQFF
17,TRBJ2-1,TRBV28,CASSTPGAGSSYNEQFF
13,TRBJ2-7,TRBV29-1,CSVQQDRDYEQYF
13,TRBJ2-5,TRBV29-1,CSVAFGIEETQYF